Sequencing of this TCR beta chain was carried out in a study of blood T cell repertoires in COVID-19. Study as a whole: Spain, Italy and the United States supplied samples that represented acute and convalescent COVID-19. The cDNA or gDNA used as material had been derived from T cells, B-cell-depleted T cells, or PBMCs.

Sequenced by immunoSEQ multiplex PCR; TCRdb stores in-frame clones only, minus some. The table shows roughly 52,000 clones, with about 89% occurring only once. Germline loops: CDR1 LNHDA, CDR2 SQIVND (reference sequence). Trimming left V 1 base short and J 1 base short, with 5 bases between. The CDR3 contains 15 residues. Sequencing was carried out using peripheral blood. The source is a human donor in a cohort sampled during active COVID-19. This chain joins TRBV19 and TRBJ2-6, with D unclear. The CDR3 spells CASSIGHSGANVLTF. The CDR3 nucleotides are TGTGCCAGTAGTATAGGACATTCTGGGGCCAACGTCCTGACTTTC.